This T cell receptor (beta chain) was recovered during a study of blood T cell repertoires in COVID-19 (TCRdb year 2020). As for the study more broadly: Samples covering the acute and convalescent phases of COVID-19 were provided by collaborators in the United States, Italy and Spain. The material from the prospective study consisted of cDNA or gDNA derived from T cells, B-cell-depleted T cells, or PBMCs. The dataset comprised deeply sampled blood TCRbeta repertoires from subjects exposed to, actively infected with, or recovered from COVID-19. The repertoires were released in a freely available public database meant as a resource for research on the immune response to SARS-CoV-2. Samples were obtained from the ongoing ImmuneRACE study (first 160 participants) and from over a thousand subjects provided by 6 global collaborators. A de-identified subject ID, COVID-19 status, age in years and sex were almost always included in the sample metadata. Where available, HLA class I and class II types were taken from metadata supplied by the sample provider and were not determined by assay-based typing. What the authors observed across the whole study: How much clinical and demographic metadata was included differed by source and by participant, and the metadata was provided uncurated.

Turning to this clone: The clone's antigen remains unknown. The input lacks base qualities; no much larger clone sits a single base away.

Compared with germline, V lacks 4 bases and J lacks 3 bases; bases without a gene match: 8. CDR1 and CDR2 are read off the germline V gene as LGHNA and YNFKEQ. The CDR3 covers 15 residues, taking in both the cysteine and the phenylalanine. Left in the record is the CDR3 DNA by itself, 45 bases read in frame from the first base. TCRbeta CDR3 regions were amplified from genomic DNA using the immunoSEQ Assay, a bias-controlled multiplex PCR. The authors' analysis ran thus. Within the assay, amplification of reference gene primers was used to estimate how many nucleated cells each sample contained. Sequence reads were collapsed and filtered to measure the absolute abundance of every unique TCRbeta CDR3 rearrangement. Productive Simpson clonality was computed per sample as the square root of Simpson's diversity index over productive rearrangements. TCRdb mirrors the immuneACCESS table, restricted to in-frame sequences. Some clones are absent from its copies; in checked studies, under half trace to an unresolved V gene, and the reason for the others is unknown. V and J calls plus clone size are reproduced from that table; the DNA served to infer D and trimming. In all, the sample holds a few hundred thousand clones, and approximately 88% of those were seen once. Of the sample, roughly 2.2% falls within the top ten clones.

Collaborating institutions collected whole blood in K2EDTA tubes following their own protocols. For TCRbeta analysis, collaborators shipped samples as frozen whole blood, isolated PBMCs, or DNA extracted from either of those sample types. The sequence is built from TRBV4-2 and TRBJ2-7; 8 junctional bases match TRBD2. Sequencing was performed on peripheral blood. This clonotype originated in a man aged 50 to 59 with acute or convalescent COVID-19. The CDR3 region has the sequence CASSPRGTSGYEQYF. DNA sequence: TGTGCCAGCAGCCCCCGTGGAACTAGCGGCTACGAGCAGTACTTC.